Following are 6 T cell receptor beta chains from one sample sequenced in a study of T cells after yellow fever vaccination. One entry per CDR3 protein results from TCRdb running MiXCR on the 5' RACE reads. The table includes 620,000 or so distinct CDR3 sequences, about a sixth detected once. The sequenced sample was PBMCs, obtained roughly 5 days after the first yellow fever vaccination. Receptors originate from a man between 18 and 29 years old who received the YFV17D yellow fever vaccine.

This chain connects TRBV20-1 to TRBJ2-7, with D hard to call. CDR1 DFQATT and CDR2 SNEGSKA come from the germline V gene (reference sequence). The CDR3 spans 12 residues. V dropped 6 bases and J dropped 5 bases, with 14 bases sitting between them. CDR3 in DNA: TGCAGTGCCCTACCTTTTGGGCACGAGCAGTACTTC. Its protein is CSALPFGHEQYF.

The CDR3 DNA reads TGTGCCAGCACCCACTGGTCACTGGAGGGAGATACGCAGTATTTT. This codes for CASTHWSLEGDTQYF. The genes are TRBV6-1 and TRBJ2-3; perhaps TRBD2 as D (6 bases). CDR1 is MNHNS, CDR2 SASEGT, per germline. The CDR3 contains 15 residues. V lost 7 bases to trimming and J lost 5 bases, with 19 bases between them.

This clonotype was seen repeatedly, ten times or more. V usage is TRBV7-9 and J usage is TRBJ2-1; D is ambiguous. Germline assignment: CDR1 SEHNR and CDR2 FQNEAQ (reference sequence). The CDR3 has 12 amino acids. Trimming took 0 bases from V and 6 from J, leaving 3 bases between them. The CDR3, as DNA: TGTGCCAGCAGCTTAGCGGTCAATGAGCAGTTCTTC. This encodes CASSLAVNEQFF.

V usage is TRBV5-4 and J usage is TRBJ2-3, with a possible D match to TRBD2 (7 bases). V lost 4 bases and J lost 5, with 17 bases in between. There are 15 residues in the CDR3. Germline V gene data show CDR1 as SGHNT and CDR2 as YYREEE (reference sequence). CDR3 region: CASSTNAGAGDTQYF. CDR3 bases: TGTGCCAGCAGCACGAATGCGGGGGCGGGAGATACGCAGTATTTT.

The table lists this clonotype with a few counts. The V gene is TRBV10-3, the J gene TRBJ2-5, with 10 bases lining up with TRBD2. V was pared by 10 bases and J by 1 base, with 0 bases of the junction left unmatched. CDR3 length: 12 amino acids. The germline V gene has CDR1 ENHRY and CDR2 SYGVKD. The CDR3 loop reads CATSGGQETQYF. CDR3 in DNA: TGTGCCACTAGCGGGGGCCAAGAGACCCAGTACTTC.

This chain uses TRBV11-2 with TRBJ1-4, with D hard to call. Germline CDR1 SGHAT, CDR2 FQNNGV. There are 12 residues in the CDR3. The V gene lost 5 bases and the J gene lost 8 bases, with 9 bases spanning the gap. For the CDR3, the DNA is TGTGCCAGCAGCCCAATAGGAGAAAAACTGTTTTTT. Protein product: CASSPIGEKLFF.